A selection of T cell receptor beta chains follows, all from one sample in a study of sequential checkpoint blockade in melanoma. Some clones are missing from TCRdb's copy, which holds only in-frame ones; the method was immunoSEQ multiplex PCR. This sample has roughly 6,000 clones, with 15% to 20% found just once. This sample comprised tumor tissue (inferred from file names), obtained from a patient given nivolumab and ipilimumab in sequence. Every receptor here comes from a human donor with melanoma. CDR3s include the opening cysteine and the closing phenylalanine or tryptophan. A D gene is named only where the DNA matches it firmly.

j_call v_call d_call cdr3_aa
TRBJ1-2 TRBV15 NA CATSPGEGLRLYGYTF
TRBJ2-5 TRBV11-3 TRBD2 CASSLGASGGAWETQYF
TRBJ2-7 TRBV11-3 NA CASSLGPRGDEQYF
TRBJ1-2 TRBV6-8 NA CASSYFKPGQLYGYTF
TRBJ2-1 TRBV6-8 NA CASSYNYNEQFF
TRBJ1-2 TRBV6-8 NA CAISRGGNNYGYTF
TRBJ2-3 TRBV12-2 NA CATDSGGSKGTDTQYF
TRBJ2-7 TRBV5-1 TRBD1 CASSLGDSFDEQYF
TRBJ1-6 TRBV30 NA CAWSGYLNSPLHF
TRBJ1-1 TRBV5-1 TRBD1 CASSPRTGGWGERTEAFF
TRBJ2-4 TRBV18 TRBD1 CASSRQRTGLAKNIQYF
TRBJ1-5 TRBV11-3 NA CASSGYRRDNQPQHF
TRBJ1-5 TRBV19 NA CASSISMYSNQPQHF
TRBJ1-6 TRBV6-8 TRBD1 CASTEPGDRTDNSPLHF
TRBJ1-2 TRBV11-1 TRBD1 CASSQQSGTGHYGYTF
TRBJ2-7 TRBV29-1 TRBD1 CSVTGTGSSYEQYF
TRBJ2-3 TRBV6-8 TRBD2 CASTGLAGGRTDTQYF
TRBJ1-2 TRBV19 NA CASSGLTVYYGYTF
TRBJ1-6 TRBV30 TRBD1 CAWGGTANSPLHF
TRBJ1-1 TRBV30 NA CAWQTDSGAEAFF
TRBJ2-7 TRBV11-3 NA CASSPSGGRYEQYF
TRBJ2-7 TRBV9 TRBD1 CASNPTGGAFYEQYF
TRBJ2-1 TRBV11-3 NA CASSKSPDFASYNEQFF
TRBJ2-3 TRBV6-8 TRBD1 CASRIQGDTQYF
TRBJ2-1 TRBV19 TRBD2 CASTPGAGGGEQFF
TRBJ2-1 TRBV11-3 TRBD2 CASSSSTGTSSYNEQFF
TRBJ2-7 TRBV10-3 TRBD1 CAISEGQGEGREQYF
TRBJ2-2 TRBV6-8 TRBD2 CASRRLSGPTGELFF
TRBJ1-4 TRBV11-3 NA CASSRGGHLSGLFF
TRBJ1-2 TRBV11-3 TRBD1 CASSSGTGSTYGYTF
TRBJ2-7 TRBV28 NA CASRLTGEAYEQYF
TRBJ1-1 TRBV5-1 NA CASSLGQGWNTEAFF
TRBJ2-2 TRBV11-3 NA CASRLTENTGELFF
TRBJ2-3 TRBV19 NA CASSIRDTQYF
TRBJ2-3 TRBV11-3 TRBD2 CASSAGLAGGADTQYF
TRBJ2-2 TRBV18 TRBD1 CASSPTGGTGELFF